This is a list of T cell receptor beta chains from one sample in a study of T cells in Graves' hyperthyroidism and ophthalmopathy. MiXCR, run by TCRdb on the multiplex PCR reads, gives a single entry per CDR3 protein. Altogether approximately 600,000 distinct CDR3 sequences are present, around 16% being singletons, with the ten largest covering approximately 3.8%. The sequenced sample was blood. The origin of the receptors is a woman in her twenties or thirties with Graves' hyperthyroidism. CDR3s include the opening cysteine and the closing phenylalanine or tryptophan. A D gene is named only where the DNA matches it firmly. Rows may omit the clone size; those that give it use once, few, many or a size class.

V	D	size	J	length	CDR3	DNA
TRBV25-1	TRBD2	NA	TRBJ2-1	15	CASSVAGETYNEQFF	TGTGCCAGCAGTGTAGCGGGAGAGACCTACAATGAGCAGTTCTTC
TRBV6-1	NA	NA	TRBJ2-6	16	CASSHSGLSGANVLTF	TGTGCCAGCAGCCATAGTGGCCTCTCTGGGGCCAACGTCCTGACTTTC
TRBV27	TRBD2	many	TRBJ2-3	15	CASSWASGYTDTQYF	TGTGCCAGCAGTTGGGCTAGCGGGTACACAGATACGCAGTATTTT
TRBV3-1	NA	NA	TRBJ1-1	14	CASSQVVGGAEAFF	TGTGCCAGCAGCCAAGTGGTAGGCGGGGCTGAAGCTTTCTTT
TRBV4-1	NA	few	TRBJ1-4	17	CASSQGPRVATNEKLFF	TGCGCCAGCAGCCAAGGCCCCCGGGTTGCAACTAATGAAAAACTGTTTTTT
TRBV6-2/TRBV6-3	NA	many	TRBJ2-7	13	CASRTYTTLEQYF	TGTGCCAGCAGAACCTACACGACCCTCGAGCAGTACTTC
TRBV29-1	NA	few	TRBJ1-2	13	CSVEDVPDHGYTF	TGCAGCGTTGAGGACGTACCGGACCATGGCTACACCTTC
TRBV19	NA	NA	TRBJ2-7	16	CASSIDLAGIPYEQYF	TGTGCCAGTAGTATAGATCTGGCGGGGATACCCTACGAGCAGTACTTC
TRBV7-9	NA	few	TRBJ1-5	13	CASSLAGGMDQHF	TGTGCCAGCAGCTTAGCTGGGGGAATGGACCAGCATTTT
TRBV2	TRBD2	once	TRBJ2-7	16	CASREATSGRPYEQYF	TGTGCCAGCAGAGAGGCGACTAGCGGTAGACCCTACGAGCAGTACTTC
TRBV7-9	TRBD2	few	TRBJ2-7	13	CASSSPGGELQYF	TGTGCCAGCAGCTCCCCCGGGGGGGAGTTGCAGTACTTC
TRBV7-2	NA	many	TRBJ2-3	14	CASSLSGYTDTQYF	TGTGCCAGCAGCTTAAGTGGGTACACAGATACGCAGTATTTT
TRBV28	NA	many	TRBJ2-3	10	CASNRDTQYF	TGTGCCAGCAACAGAGATACGCAGTATTTT
TRBV20-1	TRBD2	NA	TRBJ2-7	18	CSARELEGSGRAAYEQYF	TGCAGTGCTAGAGAGTTAGAGGGTAGCGGGAGGGCCGCGTACGAGCAGTACTTC
TRBV18	NA	many	TRBJ2-7	16	CASSLMGGTGDYEQYF	TGTGCCAGCTCACTTATGGGCGGTACCGGTGACTACGAGCAGTACTTC
TRBV5-1	NA	NA	TRBJ1-2	14	CASSLGGDNNGYTF	TGCGCCAGCAGCTTGGGAGGCGACAATAATGGCTACACCTTC
TRBV27	NA	NA	TRBJ2-7	13	CASSLKRAYEQYF	TGTGCCAGCAGTTTAAAGAGAGCCTACGAGCAGTACTTC
TRBV13	NA	few	TRBJ2-1	15	CASRDSEKINNEQFF	TGTGCCAGCAGAGATAGCGAGAAGATTAACAATGAGCAGTTCTTC
TRBV12-3/TRBV12-4	NA	many	TRBJ2-3	11	CASSFWDTQYF	TGTGCCAGCAGTTTCTGGGATACGCAGTATTTT
TRBV28	NA	many	TRBJ2-5	12	CASRRYEETQYF	TGTGCCAGCCGCAGATATGAAGAGACCCAGTACTTC
TRBV25-1	NA	many	TRBJ2-7	15	CASSESGGISYEQYF	TGTGCCAGCAGTGAGTCAGGGGGGATATCCTACGAGCAGTACTTC
TRBV28	TRBD1	NA	TRBJ1-2	16	CASSSPGQGSDYGYTF	TGTGCCAGCAGTTCCCCGGGACAGGGTTCTGACTATGGCTACACCTTC
TRBV6-9	NA	few	TRBJ2-7	12	CASSYDGYEQHF	TGTGCCAGCAGTTACGACGGCTACGAGCAGCACTTC
TRBV29-1	TRBD1	many	TRBJ2-7	13	CSVRTGGSYEQYF	TGCAGCGTGCGGACAGGGGGCTCCTACGAGCAGTACTTC
TRBV20-1	NA	few	TRBJ2-7	14	CSAPQAALSYEQYF	TGCAGTGCCCCCCAAGCGGCTTTATCCTACGAGCAGTACTTC